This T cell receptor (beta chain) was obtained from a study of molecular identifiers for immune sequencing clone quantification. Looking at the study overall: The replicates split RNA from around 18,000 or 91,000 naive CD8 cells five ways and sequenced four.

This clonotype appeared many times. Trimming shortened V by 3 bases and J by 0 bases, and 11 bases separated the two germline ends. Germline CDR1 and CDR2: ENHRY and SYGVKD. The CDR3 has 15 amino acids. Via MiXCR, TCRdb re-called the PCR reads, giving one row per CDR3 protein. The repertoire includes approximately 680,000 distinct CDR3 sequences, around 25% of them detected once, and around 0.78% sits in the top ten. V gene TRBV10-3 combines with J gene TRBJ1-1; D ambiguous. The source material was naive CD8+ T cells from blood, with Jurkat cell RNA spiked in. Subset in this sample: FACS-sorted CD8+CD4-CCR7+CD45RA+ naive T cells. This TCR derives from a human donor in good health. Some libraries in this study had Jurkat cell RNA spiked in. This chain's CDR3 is CAISDTMALNTEAFF. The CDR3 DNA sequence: TGTGCCATCAGTGACACCATGGCCCTGAACACTGAAGCTTTCTTT.